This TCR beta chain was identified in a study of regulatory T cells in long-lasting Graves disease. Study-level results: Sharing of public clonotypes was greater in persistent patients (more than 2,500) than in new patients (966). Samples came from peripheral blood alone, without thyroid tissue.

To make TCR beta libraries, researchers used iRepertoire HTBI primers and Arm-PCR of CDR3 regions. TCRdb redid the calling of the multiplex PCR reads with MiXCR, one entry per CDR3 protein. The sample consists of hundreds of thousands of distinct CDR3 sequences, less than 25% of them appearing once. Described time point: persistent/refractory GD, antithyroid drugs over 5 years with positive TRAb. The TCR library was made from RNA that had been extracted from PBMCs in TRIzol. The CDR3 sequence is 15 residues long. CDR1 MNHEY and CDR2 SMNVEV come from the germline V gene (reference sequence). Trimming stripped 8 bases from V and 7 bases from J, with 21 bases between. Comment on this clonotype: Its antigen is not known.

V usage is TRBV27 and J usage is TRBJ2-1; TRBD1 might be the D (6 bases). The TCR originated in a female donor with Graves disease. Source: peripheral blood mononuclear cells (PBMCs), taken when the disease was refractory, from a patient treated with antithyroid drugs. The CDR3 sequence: CASGSPGASRNEQFF. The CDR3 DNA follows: TGTGCCAGCGGCAGTCCAGGGGCTTCGAGAAATGAGCAGTTCTTC.